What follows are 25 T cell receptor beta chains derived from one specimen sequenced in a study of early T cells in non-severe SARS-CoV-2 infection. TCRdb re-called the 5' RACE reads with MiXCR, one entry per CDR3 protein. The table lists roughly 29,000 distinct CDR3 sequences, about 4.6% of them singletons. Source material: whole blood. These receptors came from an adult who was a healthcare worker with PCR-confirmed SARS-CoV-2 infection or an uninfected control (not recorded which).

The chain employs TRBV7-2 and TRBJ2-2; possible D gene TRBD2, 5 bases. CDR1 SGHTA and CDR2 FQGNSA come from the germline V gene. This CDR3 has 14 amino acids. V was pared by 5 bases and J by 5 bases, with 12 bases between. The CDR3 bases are TGTGCCAGCAGCAGCGGAAGTAGGACCGGGGAGCTGTTTTTT. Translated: CASSSGSRTGELFF.

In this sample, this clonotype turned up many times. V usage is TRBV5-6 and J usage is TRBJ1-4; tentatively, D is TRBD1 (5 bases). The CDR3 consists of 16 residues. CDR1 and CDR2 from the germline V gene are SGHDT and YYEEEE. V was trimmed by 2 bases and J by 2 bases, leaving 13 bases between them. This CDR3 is CASSFLQGPTNEKLFF. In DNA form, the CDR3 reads TGTGCCAGCAGCTTTCTGCAGGGACCCACTAATGAAAAACTGTTTTTT.

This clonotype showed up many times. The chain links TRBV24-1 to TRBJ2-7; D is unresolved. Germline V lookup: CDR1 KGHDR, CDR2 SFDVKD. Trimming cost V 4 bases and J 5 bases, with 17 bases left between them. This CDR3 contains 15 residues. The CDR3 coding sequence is TGTGCCACCAGTGAATACTACCCGGTTGTCAACGAGCAGTACTTC. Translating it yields CATSEYYPVVNEQYF.

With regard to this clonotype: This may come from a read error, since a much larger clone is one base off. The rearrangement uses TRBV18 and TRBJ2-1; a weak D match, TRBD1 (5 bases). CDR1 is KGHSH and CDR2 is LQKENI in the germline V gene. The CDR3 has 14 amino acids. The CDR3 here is CASSPQGSYNVQFF. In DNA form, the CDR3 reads TGTGCCAGCTCACCGCAGGGCTCCTACAATGTGCAGTTCTTC.

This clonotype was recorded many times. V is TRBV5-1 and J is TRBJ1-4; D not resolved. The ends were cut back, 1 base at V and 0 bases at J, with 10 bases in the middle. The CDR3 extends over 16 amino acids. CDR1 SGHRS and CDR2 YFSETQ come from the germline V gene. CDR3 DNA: TGCGCCAGCAGCTTGCTGGGAGTTGCAACTAATGAAAAACTGTTTTTT. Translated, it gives CASSLLGVATNEKLFF.

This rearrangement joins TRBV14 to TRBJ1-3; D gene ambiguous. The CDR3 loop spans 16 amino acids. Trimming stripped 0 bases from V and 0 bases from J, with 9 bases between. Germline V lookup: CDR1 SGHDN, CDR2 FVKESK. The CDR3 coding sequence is TGTGCCAGCAGCCAAGAAGGCCTCCTCTCTGGAAACACCATATATTTT. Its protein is CASSQEGLLSGNTIYF.

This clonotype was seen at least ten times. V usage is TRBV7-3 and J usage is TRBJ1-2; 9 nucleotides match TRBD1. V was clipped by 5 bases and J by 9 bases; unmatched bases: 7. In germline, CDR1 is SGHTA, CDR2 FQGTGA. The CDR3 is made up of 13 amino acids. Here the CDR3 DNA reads TGTGCCAGCAGCCCCGGACAGGGGCGAAGCTACACCTTC. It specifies CASSPGQGRSYTF. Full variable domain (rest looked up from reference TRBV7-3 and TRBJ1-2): GAGVSQTPSNKVTEKGKYVELRCDPISGHTALYWYRQSLGQGPEFLIYFQGTGAADDSGLPNDRFFAVRPEGSVSTLKIQRTERGDSAVYLCASSPGQGRSYTFGSGTRLTVV.

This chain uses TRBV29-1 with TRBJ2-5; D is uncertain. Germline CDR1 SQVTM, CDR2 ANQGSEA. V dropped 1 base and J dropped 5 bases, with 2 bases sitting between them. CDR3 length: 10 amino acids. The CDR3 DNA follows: TGCAGCGTTGAAGCTGAGACCCAGTACTTC. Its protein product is CSVEAETQYF.

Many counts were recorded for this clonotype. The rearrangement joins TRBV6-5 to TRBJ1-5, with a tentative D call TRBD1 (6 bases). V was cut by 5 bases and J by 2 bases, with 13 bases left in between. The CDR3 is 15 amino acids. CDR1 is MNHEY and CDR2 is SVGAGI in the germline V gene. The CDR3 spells CASSRGRGGNQPQHF. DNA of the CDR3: TGTGCCAGCAGTCGAGGCAGGGGTGGCAATCAGCCCCAGCATTTT.

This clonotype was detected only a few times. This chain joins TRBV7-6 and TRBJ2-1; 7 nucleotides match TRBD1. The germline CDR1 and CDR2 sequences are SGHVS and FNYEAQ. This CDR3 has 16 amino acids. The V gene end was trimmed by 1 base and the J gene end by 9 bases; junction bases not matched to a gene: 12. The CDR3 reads CASSLELQGTRGEQFF. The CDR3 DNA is TGTGCCAGCAGCTTAGAGCTACAGGGGACGAGGGGTGAGCAGTTCTTC.

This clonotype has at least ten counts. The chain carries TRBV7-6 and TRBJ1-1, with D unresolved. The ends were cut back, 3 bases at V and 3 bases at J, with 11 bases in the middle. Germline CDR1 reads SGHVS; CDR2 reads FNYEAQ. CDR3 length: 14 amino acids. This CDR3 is CASSLGPRDTEAFF. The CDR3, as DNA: TGTGCCAGCAGCTTGGGCCCACGGGACACTGAAGCTTTCTTT.

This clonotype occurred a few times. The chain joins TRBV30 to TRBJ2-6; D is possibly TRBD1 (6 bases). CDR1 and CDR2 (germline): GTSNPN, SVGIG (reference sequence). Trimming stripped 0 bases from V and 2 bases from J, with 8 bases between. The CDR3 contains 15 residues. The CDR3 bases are TGTGCCTGGAGTGTAAAGGGGGCTGGGGCCAACGTCCTGACTTTC. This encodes CAWSVKGAGANVLTF.

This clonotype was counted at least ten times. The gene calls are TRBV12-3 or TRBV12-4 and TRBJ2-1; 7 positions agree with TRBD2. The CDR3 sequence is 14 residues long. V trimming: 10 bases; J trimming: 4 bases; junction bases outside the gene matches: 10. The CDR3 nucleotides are TGTGCCACCTTCTCCGGGACTACATACAATGAGCAGTTCTTC. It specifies CATFSGTTYNEQFF.

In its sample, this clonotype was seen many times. DNA for the CDR3: TGTGCCAGCATTCTCTCGACAGGGATGAGTACTGAAGCTTTCTTT. Its translation: CASILSTGMSTEAFF. V gene TRBV12-3 or TRBV12-4 combines with J gene TRBJ1-1, with 7 bases matching TRBD1. V was pared by 7 bases and J by 5 bases, with 13 bases of the junction left unmatched. The CDR3 is 15 amino acids.

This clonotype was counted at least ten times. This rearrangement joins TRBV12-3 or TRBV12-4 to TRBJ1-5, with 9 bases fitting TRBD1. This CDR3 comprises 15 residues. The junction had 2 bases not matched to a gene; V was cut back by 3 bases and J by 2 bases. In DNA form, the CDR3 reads TGTGCCAGCAGTTTGGACAGGGGACGCAATCAGCCCCAGCATTTT. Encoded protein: CASSLDRGRNQPQHF.

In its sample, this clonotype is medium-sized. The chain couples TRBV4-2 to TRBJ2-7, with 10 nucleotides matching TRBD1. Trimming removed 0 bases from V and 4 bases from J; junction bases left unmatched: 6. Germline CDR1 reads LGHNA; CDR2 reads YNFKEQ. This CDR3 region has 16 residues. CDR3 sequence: CASSQEGTGEVYEQYF. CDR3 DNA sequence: TGTGCCAGCAGCCAAGAGGGGACAGGGGAGGTGTACGAGCAGTACTTC.

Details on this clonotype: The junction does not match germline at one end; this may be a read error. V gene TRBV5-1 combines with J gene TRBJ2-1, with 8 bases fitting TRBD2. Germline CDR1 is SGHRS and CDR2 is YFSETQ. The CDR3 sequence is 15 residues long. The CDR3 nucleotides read TGCGCCAGCAGCGGTACTAGCGGCTCCTCCAATGAGCAGTTCTTC. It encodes CASSGTSGSSNEQFF. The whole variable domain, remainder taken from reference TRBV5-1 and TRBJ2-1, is KAGVTQTPRYLIKTRGQQVTLSCSPISGHRSVSWYQQTPGQGLQFLFEYFSETQRNKGNFPGRFSGRQFSNSRSEMNVSTLELGDSALYLCASSGTSGSSNEQFFGPGTRLTVL.

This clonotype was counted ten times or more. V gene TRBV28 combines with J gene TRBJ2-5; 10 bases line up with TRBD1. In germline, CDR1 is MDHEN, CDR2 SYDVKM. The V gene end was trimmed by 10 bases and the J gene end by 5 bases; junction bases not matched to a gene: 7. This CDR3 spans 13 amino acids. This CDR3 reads CATRQGASETQYF. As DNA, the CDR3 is TGTGCCACGAGACAGGGGGCTTCGGAGACCCAGTACTTC.

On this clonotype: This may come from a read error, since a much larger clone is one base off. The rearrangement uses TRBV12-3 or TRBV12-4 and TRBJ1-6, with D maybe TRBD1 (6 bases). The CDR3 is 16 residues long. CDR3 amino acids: CASTPMGASYNSPPHF. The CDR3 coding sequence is TGTGCCAGCACCCCCATGGGGGCCTCCTATAATTCACCCCCCCACTTT.

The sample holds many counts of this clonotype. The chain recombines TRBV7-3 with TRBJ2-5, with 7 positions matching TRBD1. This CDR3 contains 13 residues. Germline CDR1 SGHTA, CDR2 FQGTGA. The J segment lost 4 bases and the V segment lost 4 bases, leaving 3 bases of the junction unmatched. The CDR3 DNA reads TGTGCCAGCAGCTCTGGACAGGTAGAGACCCAGTACTTC. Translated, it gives CASSSGQVETQYF. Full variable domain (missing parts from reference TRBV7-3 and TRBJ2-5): GAGVSQTPSNKVTEKGKYVELRCDPISGHTALYWYRQSLGQGPEFLIYFQGTGAADDSGLPNDRFFAVRPEGSVSTLKIQRTERGDSAVYLCASSSGQVETQYFGPGTRLLVL.

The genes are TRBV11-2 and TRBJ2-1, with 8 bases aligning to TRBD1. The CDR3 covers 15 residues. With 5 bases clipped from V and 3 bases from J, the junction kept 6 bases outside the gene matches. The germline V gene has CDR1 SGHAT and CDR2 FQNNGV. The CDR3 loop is CASSPDRGLYNEQFF. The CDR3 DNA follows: TGTGCCAGCAGCCCCGACAGGGGACTCTACAATGAGCAGTTCTTC.

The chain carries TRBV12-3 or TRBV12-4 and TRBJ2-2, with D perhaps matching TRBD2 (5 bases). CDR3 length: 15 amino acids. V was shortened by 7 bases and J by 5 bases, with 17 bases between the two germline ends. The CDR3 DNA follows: TGTGCCAGCAATGACTTGGGGAGAGGGACCGGGGAGCTGTTTTTT. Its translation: CASNDLGRGTGELFF.

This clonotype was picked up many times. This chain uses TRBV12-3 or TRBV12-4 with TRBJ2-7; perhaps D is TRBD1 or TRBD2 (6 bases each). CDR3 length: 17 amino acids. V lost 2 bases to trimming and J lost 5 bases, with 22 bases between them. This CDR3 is CASSLWVGGRGTNEQYF. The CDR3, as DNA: TGTGCCAGCAGTTTATGGGTGGGGGGCAGGGGAACGAACGAGCAGTACTTC.

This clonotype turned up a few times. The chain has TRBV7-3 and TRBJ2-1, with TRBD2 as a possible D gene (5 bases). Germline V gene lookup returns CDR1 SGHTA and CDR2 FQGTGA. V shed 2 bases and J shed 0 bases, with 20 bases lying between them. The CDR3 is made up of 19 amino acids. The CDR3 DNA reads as TGTGCCAGCAGCTTATTCGGGGTTGGCGGGCCTCCCTCCTACAATGAGCAGTTCTTC. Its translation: CASSLFGVGGPPSYNEQFF.

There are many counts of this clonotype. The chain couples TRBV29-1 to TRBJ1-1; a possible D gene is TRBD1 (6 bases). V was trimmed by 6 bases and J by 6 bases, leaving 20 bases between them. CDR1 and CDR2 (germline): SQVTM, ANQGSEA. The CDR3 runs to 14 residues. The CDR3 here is CSVDSLDSDSEAFF. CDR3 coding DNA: TGCAGCGTCGATAGTTTGGACAGCGATTCTGAAGCTTTCTTT.